This T cell receptor (beta chain) is from a study of T cell changes during pregnancy in multiple sclerosis (dated by TCRdb to the late 2010s). Study-level background: The study looked at changes in the T cell repertoire across pregnancy in women with multiple sclerosis.

Details on this clone: Its antigen remains undetermined. One base away there is no much larger clone; base qualities are not given.

Receptor amplification or capture employed the immunoSEQ multiplex PCR assay. Entries here come from immuneACCESS through TCRdb and include only in-frame sequences with V and J called. Some clones fail to appear in such tables; in the studies checked, an unresolved V gene covers under half of the shortfall, and the cause of the remainder is unknown. The sample data list 35,000 to 50,000 clones, and roughly nine tenths of these were observed just once. The biggest ten clones account for 4.5% to 5.5% of the sample. The source of this sequence is a female donor in good health, enrolled as a control in a pregnancy study. Sequenced here: peripheral blood, sampled in the second trimester of pregnancy.

The CDR3 in this case is CASSFYGKGVIEAFF. In nucleotides, the sequence is TGTGCCAGCAGTTTCTATGGTAAGGGGGTAATTGAAGCTTTCTTT. The chain uses TRBV28 and TRBJ1-1, with TRBD1 perhaps the D gene, on 6 matching bases. V gives up 3 bases and J gives up 7 bases, and the segment between their germline ends measures 18 bases. The CDR3 runs 15 amino acids, cysteine and phenylalanine included. Only the CDR3 DNA is retained, 45 bases long and in frame from the first base. According to the germline V gene, CDR1 reads MDHEN and CDR2 reads SYDVKM. The variable domain in full, with residues beyond the CDR3 obtained from the reference TRBV28 and TRBJ1-1 genes, is DVKVTQSSRYLVKRTGEKVFLECVQDMDHENMFWYRQDPGLGLRLIYFSYDVKMKEKGDIPEGYSVSREKKERFSLILESASTNQTSMYLCASSFYGKGVIEAFFGQGTRLTVV.